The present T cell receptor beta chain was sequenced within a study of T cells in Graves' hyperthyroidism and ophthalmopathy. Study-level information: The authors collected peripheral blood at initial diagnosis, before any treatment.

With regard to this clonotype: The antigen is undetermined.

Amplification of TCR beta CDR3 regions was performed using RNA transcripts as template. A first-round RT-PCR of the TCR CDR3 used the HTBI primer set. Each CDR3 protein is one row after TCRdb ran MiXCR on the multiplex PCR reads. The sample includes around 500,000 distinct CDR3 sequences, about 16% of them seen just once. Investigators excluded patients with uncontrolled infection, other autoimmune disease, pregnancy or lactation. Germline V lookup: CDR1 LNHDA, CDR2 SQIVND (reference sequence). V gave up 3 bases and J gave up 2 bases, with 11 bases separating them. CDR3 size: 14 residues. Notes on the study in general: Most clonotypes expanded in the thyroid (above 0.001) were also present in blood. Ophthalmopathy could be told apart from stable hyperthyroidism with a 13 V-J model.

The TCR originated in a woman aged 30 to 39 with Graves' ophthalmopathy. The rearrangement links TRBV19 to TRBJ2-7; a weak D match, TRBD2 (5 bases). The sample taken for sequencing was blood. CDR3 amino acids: CASSMSLLAYEQYF. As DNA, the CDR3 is TGTGCCAGTAGTATGTCTCTACTAGCCTACGAGCAGTACTTC.